The 30 T cell receptor beta chains below come from one sample, sequenced in a study of T cell responses to AZD1222 COVID-19 vaccine. Clones were read by immunoSEQ multiplex PCR, and TCRdb kept only the in-frame ones, dropping some. Found here are 150,000 or so clones, 88% of them singletons; the top ten hold roughly 5.5%. Sample: peripheral blood, taken on day 0 of AZD1222 vaccination. Every receptor here comes from an adult in good health.

The chain links TRBV3-1 (or the pseudogene TRBV3-2) to TRBJ2-1; possible D gene TRBD2, 5 bases. The V end lost 5 bases, the J end lost 8 bases, and 13 bases lay between the germline ends. The CDR3 contains 13 residues. CDR1 and CDR2 from the germline V gene are LGHDT and YNNKEL (reference sequence). Written as DNA, the CDR3 is TGTGCCAGCAGCATAACACTAGTCGATGAGCAGTTCTTC. Translation: CASSITLVDEQFF.

The genes are TRBV28 and TRBJ2-7; no clear D gene. V was trimmed by 8 bases and J by 2 bases, leaving 10 bases between them. Germline CDR1 and CDR2: MDHEN and SYDVKM. This CDR3 contains 12 residues. CDR3 residues: CASCSGTYEQYF. The CDR3 DNA is TGTGCCAGCTGCTCAGGTACCTACGAGCAGTACTTC.

The chain uses TRBV7-8 and TRBJ1-1; no clear D. This CDR3 contains 13 residues. The germline CDR1 and CDR2 sequences are SGHVS and FQNEAQ. V lost 5 bases and J 1 base, leaving 8 bases between the germline ends. The chain's CDR3 is CASSHGENTEAFF. CDR3 coding DNA: TGTGCCAGCAGCCACGGGGAGAACACTGAAGCTTTCTTT.

The J gene is TRBJ2-2, the V gene TRBV7-2, with a tentative D call TRBD1 (6 bases). The CDR3 totals 14 residues. V lost 2 bases, J lost 4 bases, and 8 bases lay in between. CDR1 SGHTA and CDR2 FQGNSA come from the germline V gene. Written as DNA, the CDR3 is TGTGCCAGCAGCTTAACCAGGGGCACCGGGGAGCTGTTTTTT. Its translation: CASSLTRGTGELFF.

The CDR3: CASSFDRETQYF. CDR3 DNA sequence: TGCGCCAGCAGCTTCGACAGGGAGACCCAGTACTTC. The rearrangement links TRBV5-1 to TRBJ2-5; D may be TRBD1 (6 bases). This CDR3 is built from 12 residues. Germline V CDR1 and CDR2: SGHRS, YFSETQ. Trimming removed 2 bases from V and 5 bases from J, with 7 bases in between.

J is TRBJ2-2 and V is TRBV4-1; D remains unclear. Germline CDR1 reads MGHRA; CDR2 reads YSYEKL. The CDR3 extends over 14 amino acids. The germline V and J ends were trimmed by 4 bases and 1 base, with 7 bases remaining between them. CDR3 sequence: CASSPRRNTGELFF. The CDR3 coding sequence is TGCGCCAGCAGCCCCCGGAGGAACACCGGGGAGCTGTTTTTT.

CDR3 region: CAWSPPDRSSYNSPLHF. CDR3 DNA sequence: TGTGCCTGGAGCCCCCCGGACAGGAGCTCCTATAATTCACCCCTCCACTTT. This sequence joins TRBV30 and TRBJ1-6, with TRBD1 matching 7 bases. V was pared by 3 bases and J by 0 bases, with 8 bases of the junction left unmatched. The CDR3 runs to 17 residues. Germline V gives CDR1 GTSNPN, CDR2 SVGIG (reference sequence).

This rearrangement joins TRBV6-2 or TRBV6-3 to TRBJ2-7; 12 bases match TRBD2. With V trimmed by 4 bases and J by 2 bases, 6 bases remained unmatched. This CDR3 comprises 16 residues. Germline-derived CDR1 and CDR2 are MNHEY and SVGEGT. CDR3 coding DNA: TGTGCCAGCAGTTCTGGGACTAGCGGGCTAACCTACGAGCAGTACTTC. It translates to CASSSGTSGLTYEQYF.

This clone was recorded only once. The V and J genes are TRBV9 and TRBJ2-3; 9 bases agree with TRBD1. The germline V gene encodes CDR1 SGDLS and CDR2 YYNGEE. J was trimmed by 0 bases and V by 3 bases; bases with no gene match: 2. The CDR3 extends over 15 amino acids. The CDR3 nucleotides read TGTGCCAGCAGCGACAGGGGGCAGAGCACAGATACGCAGTATTTT. Its protein product is CASSDRGQSTDTQYF.

The gene calls are TRBV3-1 (or the pseudogene TRBV3-2) and TRBJ1-5; D gene ambiguous. This CDR3 has 16 amino acids. Germline values: CDR1 LGHDT, CDR2 YNNKEL (reference sequence). The V end was cut by 1 base, the J end by 2 bases, with 12 bases between. CDR3 amino acids: CASSQGGRSGNQPQHF. The CDR3 bases are TGTGCCAGCAGCCAAGGTGGACGGTCGGGCAATCAGCCCCAGCATTTT.

The chain couples TRBV28 to TRBJ2-2; 9 nucleotides agree with TRBD1. The V segment lost 7 bases and the J segment 5 bases; nucleotides outside the gene matches: 5. CDR1 and CDR2 (germline): MDHEN, SYDVKM. CDR3 length: 14 residues. CDR3: CASIRQGVTGELFF. The CDR3 DNA reads TGTGCCAGCATAAGACAGGGGGTTACCGGGGAGCTGTTTTTT.

The chain is built from TRBV7-3 and TRBJ2-5; D gene ambiguous. Trimming stripped 4 bases from V and 5 bases from J, with 11 bases between. The CDR3 loop spans 13 amino acids. Germline assignment: CDR1 SGHTA and CDR2 FQGTGA. The chain's CDR3 is CASSSSLRETQYF. In DNA form, the CDR3 reads TGTGCCAGCAGCTCCTCATTGCGGGAGACCCAGTACTTC.

The rearrangement joins TRBV6-2 or TRBV6-3 to TRBJ2-7, with 9 bases that match TRBD1. Per germline, CDR1 MNHEY and CDR2 SVGEGT. This CDR3 region has 14 residues. The ends lost 11 bases at V and 7 bases at J; junction bases unmatched: 15. CDR3 loop: CAYSPGQGMWEQYF. CDR3 DNA sequence: TGTGCCTACAGCCCCGGACAGGGGATGTGGGAGCAGTACTTC.

The rearrangement links TRBV5-6 to TRBJ2-3; maybe TRBD2 (6 bases). The CDR3 sequence is 14 residues long. V lost 5 bases, J lost 4 bases, and 14 bases lay in between. Per germline, CDR1 SGHDT and CDR2 YYEEEE. This CDR3 is CASSPIERADTQYF. CDR3 nucleotide sequence: TGTGCCAGCAGTCCTATCGAGCGGGCAGATACGCAGTATTTT.

In this sample, this clone turned up a few times. The CDR3: CASSEVIGPVNGDSPLHF. CDR3 sequence (DNA): TGTGCCAGCAGTGAGGTCATCGGACCGGTTAATGGGGATTCACCCCTCCACTTT. The gene calls are TRBV2 and TRBJ1-6; D uncertain. Germline values: CDR1 SNHLY, CDR2 FYNNEI. V gave up 3 bases and J gave up 8 bases, with 23 bases separating them. The CDR3 sequence is 18 residues long.

This chain links TRBV28 with TRBJ1-2; D perhaps matches TRBD1 (6 bases). V lost 2 bases to trimming and J lost 4 bases, with 11 bases between them. The CDR3 consists of 14 residues. Germline V gene sequence: CDR1 MDHEN, CDR2 SYDVKM. In DNA form, the CDR3 reads TGTGCCAGCAGTTTAATGGACAGTCGCTATGGCTACACCTTC. Translation gives CASSLMDSRYGYTF.

About this clone itself: In the same sample, other DNA sequences code for this CDR3. The chain has TRBV29-1 and TRBJ1-3; maybe TRBD1 (5 bases). V was clipped by 5 bases and J by 4 bases, with 6 bases between them. The CDR3 is 11 amino acids. The germline V gene has CDR1 SQVTM and CDR2 ANQGSEA. The CDR3 region is CSVRQGNTIYF. The CDR3 nucleotides read TGCAGCGTTCGACAGGGAAACACCATATATTTT.

The chain is built from TRBV7-2 and TRBJ2-1; 12 bases fit TRBD2. Germline assignment: CDR1 SGHTA and CDR2 FQGNSA. The CDR3 runs 19 residues. The J segment lost 0 bases and the V segment lost 1 base, leaving 7 bases of the junction unmatched. This chain's CDR3 is CASSLGGTSGRFSYNEQFF. DNA for the CDR3: TGTGCCAGCAGCTTAGGAGGGACTAGCGGGCGGTTCTCCTACAATGAGCAGTTCTTC.

The chain recombines TRBV5-1 with TRBJ2-7, with D maybe TRBD2 (6 bases). The CDR3 is 18 amino acids. Looked up from germline, CDR1 is SGHRS and CDR2 is YFSETQ. V was pared by 1 base and J by 0 bases, with 20 bases between. CDR3 DNA: TGCGCCAGCAGCTTGAGGGACTTAACGGGACCCCGCTCCTACGAGCAGTACTTC. The encoded protein is CASSLRDLTGPRSYEQYF.

The rearrangement links TRBV5-1 to TRBJ2-5, with 8 bases fitting TRBD2. With V trimmed by 4 bases and J by 5 bases, 10 bases remained unmatched. The germline CDR1 and CDR2 sequences are SGHRS and YFSETQ. CDR3 length: 15 residues. CDR3 DNA: TGCGCCAGCAGCCCATATAGCGGGGTGAGGGAGACCCAGTACTTC. It translates to CASSPYSGVRETQYF.

The sample holds one count of this clone. The V gene is TRBV14, the J gene TRBJ2-5; D not resolved. CDR3 length: 15 amino acids. Germline CDR1 reads SGHDN; CDR2 reads FVKESK. Trimming pared 3 bases from V and 2 bases from J, leaving 13 bases between. The CDR3 here is CASSQGSRVQETQYF. CDR3 DNA sequence: TGTGCCAGCAGCCAGGGGTCTCGGGTTCAAGAGACCCAGTACTTC. Drawing the rest from reference TRBV14 and TRBJ2-5, the complete variable domain is EAGVTQFPSHSVIEKGQTVTLRCDPISGHDNLYWYRRVMGKEIKFLLHFVKESKQDESGMPNNRFLAERTGGTYSTLKVQPAELEDSGVYFCASSQGSRVQETQYFGPGTRLLVL.

This clone appeared a few times. The CDR3 region has the DNA TGTGCCAGCAGTCACGGTGAGACCTACGAGCAGTACTTC. Residues: CASSHGETYEQYF. The chain employs TRBV6-5 and TRBJ2-7; no reliable D call. Per the germline V gene, CDR1 is MNHEY and CDR2 is SVGAGI. Trimming cost V 5 bases and J 2 bases, with 10 bases left between them. The length of the CDR3 is 13 residues.

The rearrangement links TRBV9 to TRBJ2-1; D uncertain. CDR3 length: 14 residues. V lost 2 bases to trimming and J lost 3 bases, with 9 bases between them. Germline CDR1 reads SGDLS; CDR2 reads YYNGEE. CDR3 region: CASSVRLNYNEQFF. The CDR3 bases are TGTGCCAGCAGCGTTCGCCTCAACTACAATGAGCAGTTCTTC. The full variable domain, its missing parts supplied by reference TRBV9 and TRBJ2-1, is DSGVTQTPKHLITATGQRVTLRCSPRSGDLSVYWYQQSLDQGLQFLIQYYNGEERAKGNILERFSAQQFPDLHSELNLSSLELGDSALYFCASSVRLNYNEQFFGPGTRLTVL.

V gene TRBV18 combines with J gene TRBJ2-7; D is uncertain. The CDR3 totals 15 residues. The V end was cut by 3 bases, the J end by 6 bases, with 18 bases between. CDR1 and CDR2 from the germline V gene are KGHSH and LQKENI. CDR3 DNA: TGTGCCAGCTCACCCAAGGGCCTCAATTCGGTCGAGCAGTACTTC. Its translation: CASSPKGLNSVEQYF.

In nucleotides, the CDR3 is TGTGCCAGCAGCCGTTCCGGGCGAGGGGGATACAATGAGCAGTTCTTC. It specifies CASSRSGRGGYNEQFF. The V gene is TRBV14, the J gene TRBJ2-1; possibly TRBD1 for D (6 bases). The ends were cut back, 4 bases at V and 4 bases at J, with 17 bases in the middle. The CDR3 loop spans 16 amino acids. The germline gives CDR1 SGHDN, CDR2 FVKESK.

The count of this clone is one. V usage is TRBV2 and J usage is TRBJ1-4; D gene unclear. Trimming pared 2 bases from V and 5 bases from J, leaving 12 bases between. Germline loops: CDR1 SNHLY, CDR2 FYNNEI. The CDR3 has 15 residues. The CDR3 sequence is CASSEMGLGNEKLFF. The CDR3 nucleotides are TGTGCCAGCAGTGAAATGGGGTTGGGGAATGAAAAACTGTTTTTT.

The gene calls are TRBV29-1 and TRBJ2-7, with 8 bases fitting TRBD1. The CDR3 runs 16 residues. Germline assignment: CDR1 SQVTM and CDR2 ANQGSEA. With V trimmed by 7 bases and J by 0 bases, 14 bases remained unmatched. Here the CDR3 DNA reads TGCAGCGCCGCCCCTCGTAGGACAGGGAGCTCCTACGAGCAGTACTTC. Protein product: CSAAPRRTGSSYEQYF.

About this clone itself: Other DNA sequences within the sample encode an identical CDR3. The V and J genes are TRBV7-2 and TRBJ1-2, with 9 bases aligning to TRBD1. The V gene's germline CDR1 is SGHTA and CDR2 FQGNSA. The CDR3 is 13 amino acids. V was pared by 4 bases and J by 5 bases, with 2 bases of the junction left unmatched. In nucleotides, the CDR3 is TGTGCCAGCAGCTCTGGACAGGGGTATGGCTACACCTTC. Its translation: CASSSGQGYGYTF. Filled out from reference TRBV7-2 and TRBJ1-2, the complete variable domain reads GAGVSQSPSNKVTEKGKDVELRCDPISGHTALYWYRQSLGQGLEFLIYFQGNSAPDKSGLPSDRFSAERTGGSVSTLTIQRTQQEDSAVYLCASSSGQGYGYTFGSGTRLTVV.

The chain links TRBV9 to TRBJ1-6, with a tentative D call TRBD1 (6 bases). CDR1 is SGDLS and CDR2 is YYNGEE in the germline V gene. This CDR3 spans 15 amino acids. V was clipped by 3 bases and J by 6 bases, with 13 bases between them. The CDR3 here is CASSADSNFNSPLHF. In DNA form, the CDR3 reads TGTGCCAGCAGCGCGGACAGCAACTTTAATTCACCCCTCCACTTT.

The J gene is TRBJ1-5, the V gene TRBV13, with TRBD1 matching over 7 bases. The CDR3 contains 15 residues. Germline V lookup: CDR1 PRHDT, CDR2 FYEKMQ (reference sequence). The V and J ends lost 4 bases and 2 bases, in that order; junction bases with no gene match: 5. The CDR3 DNA is TGTGCCAGCAGCTATAGCAGGGGGGGCAATCAGCCCCAGCATTTT. This codes for CASSYSRGGNQPQHF. The full variable domain, with the rest looked up from reference TRBV13 and TRBJ1-5, is AAGVIQSPRHLIKEKRETATLKCYPIPRHDTVYWYQQGPGQDPQFLISFYEKMQSDKGSIPDRFSAQQFSDYHSELNMSSLELGDSALYFCASSYSRGGNQPQHFGDGTRLSIL.